These T cell receptor beta chains were read from a single sample in a study of CD8 T cells in Susac syndrome. TCRdb reprocessed the immunoSEQ multiplex PCR reads with MiXCR, giving one entry per CDR3 protein. The sample has roughly 130,000 distinct CDR3 sequences, 90% to 95% seen once. Sequencing input: CD4+ T cells from PBMCs. These receptors originate from a human donor in good health. Both conserved end residues are part of each CDR3. Clone sizes are given selectively: once, few, many, or a class where the clone is expanded.

>TRBJ2-7|NA|TRBV28
CASRDRQYEQYF
>TRBJ2-1|NA|TRBV24-1
CATSASARGGEQFF
>TRBJ2-5|NA|TRBV19
CASSTLGSTQYF
>TRBJ2-1|NA|TRBV12-3/TRBV12-4
CASSWGGSLNEQFF
>TRBJ1-2|NA|TRBV9
CASSVGDRQFYGYTF
>TRBJ2-1|NA|TRBV19
CASSPPGLPLHEQFF
>TRBJ2-1|NA|TRBV12-3/TRBV12-4
CASSLARLAVNNEQFF
>TRBJ1-2|NA|TRBV27
CASSFGTERGYGYTF
>TRBJ1-2|NA|TRBV10-3
CAISAGASGYTF
>TRBJ1-2|NA|TRBV27
CASIDYGYTF
>TRBJ1-5|NA|TRBV7-8
CASSLGLNNQPQHF
>TRBJ2-1|NA|TRBV3-1
CASGRRSSYNEQFF
>TRBJ2-6|NA|TRBV5-1
CASSFRGLAGANVLTF
>TRBJ2-1|NA|TRBV19
CASSPRDTYNEQFF
>TRBJ2-5|NA|TRBV3-1
CASSPHQETQYF
>TRBJ2-3|NA|TRBV7-2
CASSVGTSGADTQYF
>TRBJ2-2|few|TRBV5-1
CASSLGDTGELFF
>TRBJ1-1|NA|TRBV10-3
CAISEGSPLNTEAFF
>TRBJ2-7|NA|TRBV29-1
CSVGGGDREQYF
>TRBJ2-3|once|TRBV7-6
CASSLAPLAGGSTDTQYF
>TRBJ2-4|once|TRBV5-1
CASSLPTAEKNIQYF
>TRBJ2-2|NA|TRBV24-1
CATRGTGDGGELFF
>TRBJ2-5|NA|TRBV6-6
CASSSGEVKTQYF
>TRBJ2-7|NA|TRBV3-1
CASSLRGLAGGREQYF
>TRBJ1-2|once|TRBV3-1
CASSQVPGYGYTF
>TRBJ2-7|NA|TRBV5-1
CASSSSGSRDEQYF
>TRBJ2-7|NA|TRBV3-1
CASSPGDPYEQYF
>TRBJ2-7|NA|TRBV7-9
CASSLPGLAGGYEQYF
>TRBJ1-5|NA|TRBV2
CASSVGERNQPQHF
>TRBJ1-4|once|TRBV28
CASSLPSLEKLFF
>TRBJ2-7|NA|TRBV20-1
CSASGGRAAYEQYF
>TRBJ2-7|NA|TRBV2
CASTGMNEQYF
>TRBJ2-7|NA|TRBV7-9
CASSLGKGPSYEQYF
>TRBJ2-5|NA|TRBV12-3/TRBV12-4
CASSAGVEGVTQYF
>TRBJ1-5|NA|TRBV27
CASSLSQASNQPQHF
>TRBJ2-5|NA|TRBV19
CASSEGLGTQYF
>TRBJ2-4|NA|TRBV27
CASSPQGGWAGDIQYF
>TRBJ2-5|NA|TRBV7-2
CASSSRVTGAETQYF
>TRBJ2-7|NA|TRBV5-1
CASSPGGEPYEQYF
>TRBJ1-1|NA|TRBV29-1
CSGTGPNTEAFF
>TRBJ2-7|NA|TRBV20-1
CSARADLAGGSHEQYF
>TRBJ2-3|NA|TRBV25-1
CASSAQGADTQYF
>TRBJ2-5|NA|TRBV3-1
CASSQPVGETQYF
>TRBJ2-5|NA|TRBV7-9
CASSPLRGRETQYF
>TRBJ2-5|NA|TRBV5-1
CASSPAPREGRETQYF
>TRBJ1-3|NA|TRBV7-9
CASSPEYEGRDTIYF
>TRBJ1-2|NA|TRBV20-1
CSAGAFLAGGYTF
>TRBJ1-4|NA|TRBV3-1
CASSQAGGRNEKLFF
>TRBJ2-7|NA|TRBV7-9
CASSLLVGTYEQYF
>TRBJ1-2|NA|TRBV29-1
CSAGDSLNYGYTF
>TRBJ2-7|NA|TRBV5-1
CASSSDSLSYEQYF
>TRBJ2-7|NA|TRBV3-1
CASSQGWSSYEQYF
>TRBJ2-4|NA|TRBV20-1
CSARAGQKNIQYF
>TRBJ2-7|NA|TRBV10-3
CAISAWGVTYEQYF
>TRBJ2-7|once|TRBV28
CASSATHEQYF
>TRBJ2-1|NA|TRBV2
CASGISSYNEQFF
>TRBJ2-7|NA|TRBV7-9
CASSSTMGLGQSVQQYF
>TRBJ2-1|NA|TRBV10-1
CASSEASKGNEQFF
>TRBJ1-2|NA|TRBV3-1
CASSQIIGPAGYTF